This section outlines one TCR beta chain sequence together with its context. This clone was detected only a few times. What this receptor recognizes is not known. It has no much larger one-base neighbor in the sample; base qualities were not kept. V was cut back by 5 bases and J by 10 bases, leaving a gap of 14 bases between them. The CDR3 holds 13 amino acids from the cysteine to the phenylalanine. Kept here is only the CDR3 DNA, which spans 39 bases and is read in frame from base 1. Based on the germline V gene, the CDR1 and CDR2 sequences are SGHTA and FQGNSA. To be included, a participant needed at least one PBMC sample from before ART initiation plus at least two post-ART samples. Treatment was received in the United States of America by all participants with HIV. Before DNA extraction, cryopreserved samples of about 0.9-11 million PBMC were thawed and then washed. At the time of the earliest PBMC sample for each participant with HIV, ages ranged from roughly 20 to 60 years. PBMC samples from each participant spanned 1-4 timepoints before ART initiation and 2-8 timepoints after ART initiation, with a median of 7 samples. For every participant, serial HIV viral load, CD4+ T-cell count, ART history and demographic data were obtained. Using a Qiagen kit on a QIAcube, genomic DNA was extracted from unsorted PBMC, with samples processed in batches of 12.

This sample is drawn from a study of long-term antiretroviral therapy in people with HIV (dated by TCRdb to the early 2020s). About the full investigation: Collection of the earliest samples took place about a decade ahead of the 2015 WHO recommendation for immediate ART, at a time when ART was typically delayed until CD4 counts fell. A retrospective serial study tested whether ART initiation and durable HIV suppression were associated with changes in peripheral blood TRB repertoire composition and diversity. The cohort contributed 150 to 200 cryopreserved PBMC samples from about 29 adults with confirmed HIV infection, collected serially over a mean of approximately six years (range 1-12). About a third of the roughly 30 participants with HIV were female. Test extractions of a monoclonal T-cell line alongside some 35 polyclonal samples showed no cross-contamination during QIAcube processing. What the work shows at the level of the full study, not this receptor alone: Starting ART was linked to a significant rise in TRB diversity, yet even after long-term ART the diversity remained significantly lower than in transplant donor controls. Expanded TRB clones identified before ART initiation dominated the repertoire across all time points, though the dominance fluctuated and decreased in many PLHIV after ART. CDR3 length ranges in HIV repertoires were narrower than in controls, and network structure suggested an antigen-experienced repertoire with only a slight naive shift after ART. Samples dated from the mid-2000s to the late 2010s, and the ART regimens used may be less effective than current ones. Owing to limited PBMC availability, only the TCR beta chain was sequenced, without alpha chain pairing. No data were available on ART adherence, viral resistance or therapy changes, limiting inferences about post-ART repertoire changes. Because pre-ART samples had limited cell numbers, unsorted PBMC were profiled rather than sorted CD4+ and CD8+ T cells.

Sequencing of the TRB variable region was done with the immunoSEQ hsTCRB v3.0 assay at survey level resolution. The targeted TRB sequencing depth was about 40,000-50,000 T-cell genomes per sample. Pooled TRB libraries were sequenced on an Illumina MiSeq with a v3 150-cycle kit. The authors processed their data as follows. Repertoire analysis was run in R within a reproducible Nextflow workflow that covered QC, data transformation and analysis. LymphoSeq2, an R package for exploring AIRR-Seq data, was used to implement custom analyses. A few samples that yielded fewer than 5000 total TRB sequences were excluded, so that around 190 HIV repertoires were analyzed. Among the roughly 190 retained HIV repertoires, some 60 were collected before ART initiation and 129 were collected after ART initiation. Each repertoire was downsampled to 5000 TRB nucleotide sequences, and summary statistics were averaged across 100 downsampling iterations. TRB sequences were retained for analysis only if CDR3 regions of at least seven amino acids were present. Diversity was measured with a Shannon entropy-derived clonality score and the Gini coefficient. In the repertoire networks, any two of the top 5000 CDR3 amino acid sequences were connected whenever the two sequences differed by an edit distance of one. For TRB CDR3 amino acid sequences, antigen specificity groups and MHC restriction were predicted with GLIPH2. To flag known associations with CMV, EBV, HIV or tissue antigens, CDR3 amino acid sequences were compared against VDJdb and McPAS-TCR. Pre-ART, post-ART and control groups were compared with Wilcoxon signed-rank tests and Holm-Bonferroni correction. TCRdb provides this immuneACCESS table in a form limited to in-frame rearrangements. Some clones are lacking; in checked studies, under half of them reflect an unresolved V gene, and why the rest are absent is not known. From that table come the V and J calls and clone size; the DNA was used to work out D and trimming. The table for this sample lists around 26,000 clones; around 80% of them were counted only once. The top ten clonotypes cover around 5% of the sample.

Here the sequenced sample was unsorted PBMCs, taken 0.5 years after starting antiretroviral therapy. This chain joins TRBV7-2 to TRBJ1-4, with no confident D gene call. This TCR was sampled from a woman in her forties with HIV. The nucleotide sequence is TGTGCCAGCAGCCCCGGCCAGGCAAGAAAACTGTTTTTT. Its product reads: CASSPGQARKLFF.